The T cell receptor (beta chain) under discussion was sequenced for a study of cytomegalovirus exposure and HLA in healthy donors. The V segment lost 0 bases and the J segment 3 bases; nucleotides outside the gene matches: 5. This CDR3 has 15 amino acids. CDR1 and CDR2 (germline): LGHNA, YNFKEQ. Primers for the PCR totalled 60 Vbeta and 13 Jbeta. The method was immunoSEQ multiplex PCR; TCRdb's version includes in-frame clones alone and lacks a portion of them. The sample lists roughly 170,000 clones, about three quarters occurring once. Healthy bone marrow donors made up the donors. The clonotype was recovered from a woman in her thirties in good health and CMV-seropositive. Sequencing used PBMCs. This chain uses TRBV4-2 with TRBJ2-7, with 7 bases that match TRBD1. CDR3 sequence: CASSQEEGGRYEQYF. In nucleotides, the CDR3 is TGTGCCAGCAGCCAAGAGGAAGGGGGCCGCTACGAGCAGTACTTC.